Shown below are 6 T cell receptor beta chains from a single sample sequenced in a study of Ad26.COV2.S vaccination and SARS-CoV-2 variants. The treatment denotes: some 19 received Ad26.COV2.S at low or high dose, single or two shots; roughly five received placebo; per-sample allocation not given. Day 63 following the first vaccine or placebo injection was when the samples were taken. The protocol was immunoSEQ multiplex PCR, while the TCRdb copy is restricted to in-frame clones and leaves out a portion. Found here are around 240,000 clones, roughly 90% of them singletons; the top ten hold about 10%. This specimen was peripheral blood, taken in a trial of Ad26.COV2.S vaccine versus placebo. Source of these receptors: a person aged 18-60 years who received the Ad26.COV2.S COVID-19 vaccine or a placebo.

CDR3 DNA: TGTGCCACCAGCAGGACAGGGGGTAGGTCCTACGAGCAGTACTTC. Translating gives CATSRTGGRSYEQYF. V is TRBV15 and J is TRBJ2-7; TRBD1 agrees at 9 bases. The CDR3 has 15 amino acids. Germline V gives CDR1 LNHNV, CDR2 YYDKDF (reference sequence). Trimming cost V 3 bases and J 1 base; bases outside gene matches: 4.

This CDR3 is CAGTGGAPSSGNTIYF. The CDR3 DNA reads as TGTGCCGGGACGGGGGGGGCGCCCAGCTCTGGAAACACCATATATTTT. The chain has TRBV6-6 and TRBJ1-3; D is perhaps TRBD1 (6 bases). From germline, CDR1 is MNHNY and CDR2 SVGAGI (reference sequence). V was shortened by 11 bases and J by 0 bases, with 20 bases between the two germline ends. The CDR3 covers 16 residues.

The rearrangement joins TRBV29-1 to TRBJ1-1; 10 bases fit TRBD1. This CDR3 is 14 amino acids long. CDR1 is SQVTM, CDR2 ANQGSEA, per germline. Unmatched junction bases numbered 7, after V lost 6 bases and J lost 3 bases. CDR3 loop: CSVWTGGGHTEAFF. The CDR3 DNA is TGCAGCGTATGGACAGGGGGGGGACACACTGAAGCTTTCTTT.

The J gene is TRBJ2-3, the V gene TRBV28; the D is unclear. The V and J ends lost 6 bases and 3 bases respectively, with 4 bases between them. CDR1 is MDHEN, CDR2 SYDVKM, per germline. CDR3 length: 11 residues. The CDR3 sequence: CASSVTDTQYF. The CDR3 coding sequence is TGTGCCAGCAGCGTTACAGATACGCAGTATTTT.

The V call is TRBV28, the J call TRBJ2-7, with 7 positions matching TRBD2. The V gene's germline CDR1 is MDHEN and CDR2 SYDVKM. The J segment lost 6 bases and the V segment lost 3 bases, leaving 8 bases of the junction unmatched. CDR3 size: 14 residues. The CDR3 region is CASSLGGEGSEQYF. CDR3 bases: TGTGCCAGCAGTTTGGGTGGGGAGGGGAGCGAGCAGTACTTC. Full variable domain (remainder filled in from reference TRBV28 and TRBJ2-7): DVKVTQSSRYLVKRTGEKVFLECVQDMDHENMFWYRQDPGLGLRLIYFSYDVKMKEKGDIPEGYSVSREKKERFSLILESASTNQTSMYLCASSLGGEGSEQYFGPGTRLTVT.

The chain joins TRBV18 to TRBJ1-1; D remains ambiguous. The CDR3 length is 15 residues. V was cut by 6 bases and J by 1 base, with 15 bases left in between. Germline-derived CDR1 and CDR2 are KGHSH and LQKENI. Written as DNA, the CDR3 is TGTGCCAGCTCCCAGGTAGGACGGACGAACACTGAAGCTTTCTTT. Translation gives CASSQVGRTNTEAFF.